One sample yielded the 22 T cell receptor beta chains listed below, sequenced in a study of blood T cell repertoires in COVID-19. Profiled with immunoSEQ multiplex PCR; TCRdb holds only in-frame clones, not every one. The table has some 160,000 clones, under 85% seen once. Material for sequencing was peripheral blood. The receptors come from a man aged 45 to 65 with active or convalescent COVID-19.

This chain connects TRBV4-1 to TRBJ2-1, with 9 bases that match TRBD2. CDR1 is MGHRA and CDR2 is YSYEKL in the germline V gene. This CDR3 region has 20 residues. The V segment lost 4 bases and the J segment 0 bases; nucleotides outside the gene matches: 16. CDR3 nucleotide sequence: TGCGCCAGCAGCCGCGTGACTAGCGGAAACCCACCGAGCTCCTACAATGAGCAGTTCTTC. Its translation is CASSRVTSGNPPSSYNEQFF.

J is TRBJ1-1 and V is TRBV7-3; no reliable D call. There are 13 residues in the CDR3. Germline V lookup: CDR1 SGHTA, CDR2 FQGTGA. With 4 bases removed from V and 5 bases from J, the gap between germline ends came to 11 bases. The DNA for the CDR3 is TGTGCCAGCAGCTACCCCGGGGATACTGAAGCTTTCTTT. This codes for CASSYPGDTEAFF. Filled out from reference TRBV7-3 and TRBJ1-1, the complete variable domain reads GAGVSQTPSNKVTEKGKYVELRCDPISGHTALYWYRQSLGQGPEFLIYFQGTGAADDSGLPNDRFFAVRPEGSVSTLKIQRTERGDSAVYLCASSYPGDTEAFFGQGTRLTVV.

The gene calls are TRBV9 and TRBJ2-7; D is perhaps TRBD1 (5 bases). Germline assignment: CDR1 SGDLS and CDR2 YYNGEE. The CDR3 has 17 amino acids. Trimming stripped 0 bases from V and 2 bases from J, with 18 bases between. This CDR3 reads CASSVGIQARVPYEQYF. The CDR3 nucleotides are TGTGCCAGCAGCGTAGGGATACAGGCTAGGGTCCCCTACGAGCAGTACTTC. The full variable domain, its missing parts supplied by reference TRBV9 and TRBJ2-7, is DSGVTQTPKHLITATGQRVTLRCSPRSGDLSVYWYQQSLDQGLQFLIQYYNGEERAKGNILERFSAQQFPDLHSELNLSSLELGDSALYFCASSVGIQARVPYEQYFGPGTRLTVT.

CDR3 DNA sequence: TGTGCCAGCAGCGCCCGGGACGGACTAGCGGGAGGTCCCTACAATGAGCAGTTCTTC. Protein product: CASSARDGLAGGPYNEQFF. The chain has TRBV7-8 and TRBJ2-1; 14 nucleotides agree with TRBD2. V lost 5 bases, J lost 2 bases, and 11 bases stayed unmatched. The CDR3 length is 19 residues. Germline CDR1 reads SGHVS; CDR2 reads FQNEAQ.

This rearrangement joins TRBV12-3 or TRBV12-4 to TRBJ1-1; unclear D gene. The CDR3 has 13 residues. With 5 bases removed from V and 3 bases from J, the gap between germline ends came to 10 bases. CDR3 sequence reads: CASSKTVDTEAFF. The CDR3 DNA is TGTGCCAGCAGTAAGACTGTGGACACTGAAGCTTTCTTT.

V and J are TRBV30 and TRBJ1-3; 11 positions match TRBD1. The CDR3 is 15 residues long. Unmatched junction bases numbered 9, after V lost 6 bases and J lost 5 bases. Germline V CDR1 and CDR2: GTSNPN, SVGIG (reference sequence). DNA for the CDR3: TGTGCCTGTACCCGGACAGGGGGCATTAGAAACACCATATATTTT. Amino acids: CACTRTGGIRNTIYF. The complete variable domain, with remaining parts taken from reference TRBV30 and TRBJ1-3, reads SQTIHQWPATLVQPVGSPLSLECTVEGTSNPNLYWYRQAAGRGLQLLFYSVGIGQISSEVPQNLSASRPQDRQFILSSKKLLLSDSGFYLCACTRTGGIRNTIYFGEGSWLTVV.

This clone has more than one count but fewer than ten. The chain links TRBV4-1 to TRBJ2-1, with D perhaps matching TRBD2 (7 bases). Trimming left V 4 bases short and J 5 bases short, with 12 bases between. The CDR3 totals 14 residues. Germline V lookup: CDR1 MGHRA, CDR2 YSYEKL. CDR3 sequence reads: CASSLLGGHNEQFF. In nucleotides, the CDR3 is TGCGCCAGCAGCCTCCTCGGGGGGCACAATGAGCAGTTCTTC.

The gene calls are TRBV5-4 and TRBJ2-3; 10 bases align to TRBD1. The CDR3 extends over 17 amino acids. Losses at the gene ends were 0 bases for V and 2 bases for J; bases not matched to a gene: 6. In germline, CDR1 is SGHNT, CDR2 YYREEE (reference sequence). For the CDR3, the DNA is TGTGCCAGCAGCTTGGGTGGGGACAGGGGACACACAGATACGCAGTATTTT. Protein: CASSLGGDRGHTDTQYF.

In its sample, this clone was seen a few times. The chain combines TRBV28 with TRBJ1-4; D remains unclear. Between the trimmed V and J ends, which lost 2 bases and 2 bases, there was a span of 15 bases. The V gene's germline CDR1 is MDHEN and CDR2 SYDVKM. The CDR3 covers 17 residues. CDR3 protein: CASSLGSGTDTNEKLFF. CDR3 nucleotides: TGTGCCAGCAGTTTAGGTAGCGGAACGGACACTAATGAAAAACTGTTTTTT.

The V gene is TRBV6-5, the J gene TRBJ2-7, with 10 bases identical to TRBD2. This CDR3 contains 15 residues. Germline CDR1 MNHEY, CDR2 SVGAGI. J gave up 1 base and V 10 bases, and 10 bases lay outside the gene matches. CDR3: CATASGRAPSYEQYF. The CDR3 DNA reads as TGTGCCACCGCAAGCGGGAGGGCCCCTTCCTACGAGCAGTACTTC.

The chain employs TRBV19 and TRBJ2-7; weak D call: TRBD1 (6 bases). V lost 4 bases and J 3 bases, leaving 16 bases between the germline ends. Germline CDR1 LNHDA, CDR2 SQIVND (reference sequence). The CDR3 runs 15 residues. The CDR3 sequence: CASSTAGTPDYEQYF. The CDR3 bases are TGTGCCAGTAGTACCGCCGGGACACCAGACTACGAGCAGTACTTC.

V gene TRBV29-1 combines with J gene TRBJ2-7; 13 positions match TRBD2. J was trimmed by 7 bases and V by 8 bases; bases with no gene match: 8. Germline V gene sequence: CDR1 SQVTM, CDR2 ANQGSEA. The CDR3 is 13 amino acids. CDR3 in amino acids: CSTGLAGVGEQYF. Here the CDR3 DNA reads TGCAGCACTGGACTAGCGGGAGTGGGGGAGCAGTACTTC.

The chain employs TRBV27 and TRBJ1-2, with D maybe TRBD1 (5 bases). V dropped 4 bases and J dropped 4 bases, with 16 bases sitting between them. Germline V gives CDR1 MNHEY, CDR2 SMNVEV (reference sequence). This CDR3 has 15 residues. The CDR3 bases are TGTGCCAGCAGTTCACAGTTTGGGGGGGGCTATGGCTACACCTTC. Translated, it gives CASSSQFGGGYGYTF.

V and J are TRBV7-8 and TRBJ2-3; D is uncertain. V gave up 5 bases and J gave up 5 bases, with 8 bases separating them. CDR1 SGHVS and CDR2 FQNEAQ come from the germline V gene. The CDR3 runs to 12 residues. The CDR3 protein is CASSPTRDTQYF. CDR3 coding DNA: TGTGCCAGCAGCCCCACGCGAGATACGCAGTATTTT.

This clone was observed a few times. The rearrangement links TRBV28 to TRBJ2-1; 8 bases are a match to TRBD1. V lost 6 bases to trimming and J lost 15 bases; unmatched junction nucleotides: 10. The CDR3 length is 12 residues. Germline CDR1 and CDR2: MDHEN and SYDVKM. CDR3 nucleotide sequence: TGTGCCAGCAGGGGACAGGTCCCCGCCGCGTTCTTC. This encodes CASRGQVPAAFF. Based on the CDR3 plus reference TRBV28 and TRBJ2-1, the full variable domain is DVKVTQSSRYLVKRTGEKVFLECVQDMDHENMFWYRQDPGLGLRLIYFSYDVKMKEKGDIPEGYSVSREKKERFSLILESASTNQTSMYLCASRGQVPAAFFGPGTRLTVL.

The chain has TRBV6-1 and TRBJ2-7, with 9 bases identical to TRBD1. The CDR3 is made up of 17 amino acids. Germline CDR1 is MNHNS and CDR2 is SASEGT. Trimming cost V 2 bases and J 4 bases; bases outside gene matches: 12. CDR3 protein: CASSEWPVNRGLYEQYF. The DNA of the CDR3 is TGTGCCAGCAGTGAATGGCCCGTCAACAGGGGGCTATACGAGCAGTACTTC.

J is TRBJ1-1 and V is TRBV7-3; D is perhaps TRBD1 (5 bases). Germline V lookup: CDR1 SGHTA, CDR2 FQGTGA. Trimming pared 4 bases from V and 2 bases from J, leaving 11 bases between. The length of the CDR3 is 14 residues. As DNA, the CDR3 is TGTGCCAGCAGCTCCTTAGGACACAACACTGAAGCTTTCTTT. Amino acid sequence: CASSSLGHNTEAFF.

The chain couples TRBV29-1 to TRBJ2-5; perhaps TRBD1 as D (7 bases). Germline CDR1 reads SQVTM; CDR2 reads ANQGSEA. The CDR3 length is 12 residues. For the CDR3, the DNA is TGCAGTCACCGGGGGACAGAAGAGACCCAGTACTTC. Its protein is CSHRGTEETQYF.

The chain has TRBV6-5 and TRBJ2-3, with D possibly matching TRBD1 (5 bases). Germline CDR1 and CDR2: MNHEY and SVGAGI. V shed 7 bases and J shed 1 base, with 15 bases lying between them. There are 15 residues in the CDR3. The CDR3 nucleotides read TGTGCCAGCACCCCCAACTGGGGCGGCACAGATACGCAGTATTTT. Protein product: CASTPNWGGTDTQYF.

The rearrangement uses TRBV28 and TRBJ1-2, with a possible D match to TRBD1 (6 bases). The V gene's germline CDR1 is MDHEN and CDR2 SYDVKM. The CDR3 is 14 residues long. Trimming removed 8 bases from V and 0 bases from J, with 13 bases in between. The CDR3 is CASQDSLANYGYTF. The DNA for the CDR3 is TGTGCCAGCCAGGACAGTTTAGCTAACTATGGCTACACCTTC.

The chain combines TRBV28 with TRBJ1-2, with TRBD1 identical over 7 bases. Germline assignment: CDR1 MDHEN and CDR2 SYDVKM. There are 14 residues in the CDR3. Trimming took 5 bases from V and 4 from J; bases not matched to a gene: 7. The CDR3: CASSPPGQRYGYTF. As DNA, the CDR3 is TGTGCCAGCAGTCCCCCGGGACAGCGCTATGGCTACACCTTC.

CDR3 bases: TGTGCCAGCAGCCAATGGGCAGAAGAGACCCAGTACTTC. Translated: CASSQWAEETQYF. V and J are TRBV3-1 (or the pseudogene TRBV3-2) and TRBJ2-5; no clear D gene. V lost 2 bases and J lost 3, with 7 bases in between. This CDR3 spans 13 amino acids. CDR1 LGHDT and CDR2 YNNKEL come from the germline V gene (reference sequence).